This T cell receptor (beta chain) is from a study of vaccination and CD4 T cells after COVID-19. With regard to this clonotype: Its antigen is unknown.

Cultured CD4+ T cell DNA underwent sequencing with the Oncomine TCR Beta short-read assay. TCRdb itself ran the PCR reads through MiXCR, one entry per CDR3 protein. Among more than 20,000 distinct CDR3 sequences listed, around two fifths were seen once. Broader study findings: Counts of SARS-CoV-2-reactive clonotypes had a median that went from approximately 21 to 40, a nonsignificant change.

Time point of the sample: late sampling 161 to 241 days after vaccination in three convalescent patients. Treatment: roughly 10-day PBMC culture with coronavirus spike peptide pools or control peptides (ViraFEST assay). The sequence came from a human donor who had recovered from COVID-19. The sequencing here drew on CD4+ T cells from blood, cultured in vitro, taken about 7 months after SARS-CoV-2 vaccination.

Here the CDR3 DNA reads TGCAGTGCTAGCTCCATAGACACAGATACGCAGTATTTT. It translates to CSASSIDTDTQYF. V is TRBV20-1 and J is TRBJ2-3; no clear D. Germline V lookup: CDR1 DFQATT, CDR2 SNEGSKA (reference sequence). This CDR3 is built from 13 residues. Deletions cut 3 bases from V and 2 bases from J, with 9 bases between.